The TCR beta chain described here comes from a study of OX40 agonist ivuxolimab in advanced cancers. The wider study: Patients received intravenous ivuxolimab every 2 weeks at 0.01 to 10 mg/kg. Study results and limitations: CD4+ and CD8+ blood T cells expanded clonally by week 6 at 0.1 to 3.0 mg/kg. Patients with a partial response at 0.1-3.0 mg/kg had among the lowest clonal expansion.

Note on this clone: Its target is unknown.

Only in-frame clones appear in the TCRdb table, and some are missing; sequencing was by immunoSEQ multiplex PCR. The data show approximately 29,000 clones, about four fifths seen once. Blood was sampled at baseline, cycle 4 day 1, and cycle 7 day 1. Sequenced here: CD4+ or CD8+ T cells sorted from blood, sampled in a trial of the OX40 agonist ivuxolimab. The clonotype originates from an adult with an advanced solid tumor such as melanoma, head and neck, liver or kidney cancer.

CDR3 nucleotides: TGTGCCTGGAGTGTCGGCAGGGGAAATGAGCAGTTCTTC. Its protein product is CAWSVGRGNEQFF. The rearrangement links TRBV30 to TRBJ2-1; possible D gene TRBD1, 6 bases. The CDR3 totals 13 residues. Trimming pared 0 bases from V and 7 bases from J, leaving 10 bases between. Germline V gives CDR1 GTSNPN, CDR2 SVGIG (reference sequence). The full variable domain, its missing parts supplied by reference TRBV30 and TRBJ2-1, is SQTIHQWPATLVQPVGSPLSLECTVEGTSNPNLYWYRQAAGRGLQLLFYSVGIGQISSEVPQNLSASRPQDRQFILSSKKLLLSDSGFYLCAWSVGRGNEQFFGPGTRLTVL.